The 25 T cell receptor beta chains below come from one sample, sequenced in a study of T cells in Graves' hyperthyroidism and ophthalmopathy. TCR beta CDR3 regions were amplified from RNA. The HTBI set primed first-round TCR CDR3 RT-PCR. TCRdb passed the multiplex PCR reads through MiXCR, listing each CDR3 protein once. Among approximately 620,000 distinct CDR3 sequences, about 15% were seen once, and the ten largest hold about 5.8%. The material sequenced was blood. These TCRs come from a woman aged 30 to 39 with Graves' hyperthyroidism that later progressed to Graves' ophthalmopathy.

This clonotype has only a few counts. V usage is TRBV7-9 and J usage is TRBJ2-4; 8 bases map to TRBD1. The CDR3 is 15 amino acids. V lost 5 bases and J lost 5; bases outside the gene matches: 8. Per germline, CDR1 SEHNR and CDR2 FQNEAQ (reference sequence). CDR3 sequence reads: CASSPSDRVQNIQYF. CDR3 nucleotides: TGTGCCAGCAGCCCGTCGGACAGGGTCCAAAACATTCAGTACTTC.

This clonotype has ten or more counts. The genes are TRBV5-1 and TRBJ2-1, with no clear D. This CDR3 has 13 residues. The ends were cut back, 4 bases at V and 5 bases at J, with 10 bases in the middle. CDR1 and CDR2 (germline): SGHRS, YFSETQ. The CDR3 DNA sequence: TGCGCCAGCAGCAACGAAAGAAACAATGAGCAGTTCTTC. Translation gives CASSNERNNEQFF.

There are many counts of this clonotype. In DNA form, the CDR3 reads TGTGCCAGCAGTCCTATCTACGGGACTAGCGGGAGTAATGAGCAGTTCTTC. It translates to CASSPIYGTSGSNEQFF. The chain uses TRBV28 and TRBJ2-1, with TRBD2 identical over 14 bases. The CDR3 has 17 residues. V shed 5 bases and J 7 bases; nucleotides not matched to a gene: 10. The V gene's germline CDR1 is MDHEN and CDR2 SYDVKM.

Ten or more counts support this clonotype. The rearrangement links TRBV5-8 to TRBJ2-1; 10 bases are shared with TRBD1. Per germline, CDR1 SGHTS and CDR2 YDEGEE. This CDR3 is 16 amino acids long. Trimming cost V 4 bases and J 2 bases; bases outside gene matches: 6. CDR3 in amino acids: CASSPPGTGAYNEQFF. The CDR3 DNA reads as TGTGCCAGCAGCCCTCCCGGGACAGGGGCCTACAATGAGCAGTTCTTC.

This clonotype has at least ten counts. The chain combines TRBV30 with TRBJ2-5; 10 positions agree with TRBD1. V shed 3 bases, J shed 4 bases, and the junction held 5 bases outside the gene matches. In germline, CDR1 is GTSNPN, CDR2 SVGIG (reference sequence). This CDR3 comprises 14 residues. The CDR3 region is CAWSAGTGAETQYF. The CDR3 bases are TGTGCCTGGAGCGCCGGGACAGGGGCAGAGACCCAGTACTTC.

This clonotype was observed many times. The DNA for the CDR3 is TGTGCCAGCACCCTAGGGCAGACCGACTATGGCTACACCTTC. Protein product: CASTLGQTDYGYTF. V and J are TRBV7-2 and TRBJ1-2; D unresolved. The V gene lost 7 bases and the J gene lost 3 bases, with 15 bases spanning the gap. Germline CDR1 SGHTA, CDR2 FQGNSA. The CDR3 has 14 amino acids. Looking up the rest from reference TRBV7-2 and TRBJ1-2 gives the full variable domain: GAGVSQSPSNKVTEKGKDVELRCDPISGHTALYWYRQSLGQGLEFLIYFQGNSAPDKSGLPSDRFSAERTGGSVSTLTIQRTQQEDSAVYLCASTLGQTDYGYTFGSGTRLTVV.

This clonotype was seen many times. This chain uses TRBV27 with TRBJ1-4, with unresolved D. The V end was cut by 3 bases, the J end by 10 bases, with 18 bases between. Germline assignment: CDR1 MNHEY and CDR2 SMNVEV (reference sequence). The CDR3 extends over 15 amino acids. CDR3 sequence reads: CASSFGIDRAGKLFF. The CDR3 region has the DNA TGTGCCAGCAGTTTTGGGATTGACCGCGCTGGAAAACTGTTTTTT.

The chain has TRBV18 and TRBJ1-1, with a possible D match to TRBD1 (6 bases). There are 14 residues in the CDR3. Trimming took 3 bases from V and 5 from J, leaving 13 bases between them. CDR1 is KGHSH and CDR2 is LQKENI in the germline V gene. The CDR3 sequence: CASSPSTGFTEAFF. The CDR3 region has the DNA TGTGCCAGCTCACCGTCGACAGGTTTTACTGAAGCTTTCTTT.

The chain's CDR3 is CASSPRTALNTEAFF. CDR3 in DNA: TGTGCCAGTAGCCCCCGGACAGCTTTGAACACTGAAGCTTTCTTT. This chain uses TRBV19 with TRBJ1-1, with a possible D match to TRBD1 (6 bases). Between the trimmed V and J ends, which lost 6 bases and 0 bases, there was a span of 14 bases. Per germline, CDR1 LNHDA and CDR2 SQIVND (reference sequence). The CDR3 extends over 15 amino acids.

The sample holds many counts of this clonotype. This chain uses TRBV3-1 with TRBJ1-1; no clear D gene. The germline V and J ends were trimmed by 7 bases and 4 bases, with 16 bases remaining between them. The CDR3 spans 14 residues. Germline V gene lookup returns CDR1 LGHDT and CDR2 YNNKEL (reference sequence). The CDR3 coding sequence is TGTGCCAGCACAAGGGTGGGCATCGGCACTGAAGCTTTCTTT. It translates to CASTRVGIGTEAFF.

This clonotype was detected many times. CDR3 sequence (DNA): TGTGCCAGCAGTTTCCTCGACAGACCGGGTAATGAAAAACTGTTTTTT. Residues: CASSFLDRPGNEKLFF. The chain joins TRBV27 to TRBJ1-4; TRBD1 might be the D (5 bases). Germline V lookup: CDR1 MNHEY, CDR2 SMNVEV (reference sequence). The V and J ends lost 3 bases and 4 bases respectively, with 15 bases between them. The CDR3 has 16 amino acids.

This clonotype was seen many times. The chain carries TRBV5-1 and TRBJ2-1, with D possibly TRBD2 on 6 matching bases. Germline V CDR1 and CDR2: SGHRS, YFSETQ. This CDR3 region has 18 residues. V was clipped by 1 base and J by 2 bases, with 19 bases between them. The CDR3 DNA follows: TGCGCCAGCAGCTTGAAGACCGGGTGGGAGGAGGCCTACAATGAGCAGTTCTTC. This gives the protein CASSLKTGWEEAYNEQFF.

This clonotype showed up just a few times. This CDR3 reads CASRQGGEQYF. The CDR3 nucleotides are TGTGCCAGCAGGCAGGGGGGCGAGCAGTACTTC. The gene calls are TRBV11-2 and TRBJ2-7, with D possibly being TRBD1 (7 bases). From germline, CDR1 is SGHAT and CDR2 FQNNGV. Trimming left V 6 bases short and J 6 bases short, with 9 bases between. There are 11 residues in the CDR3.

The genes are TRBV5-5 and TRBJ1-4; no reliable D call. Germline loops: CDR1 SGHKS, CDR2 YYEKEE (reference sequence). V lost 3 bases to trimming and J lost 6 bases, with 9 bases between them. This CDR3 spans 13 amino acids. Here the CDR3 reads CASSWTPDEKLFF. The DNA of the CDR3 is TGTGCCAGCAGCTGGACCCCGGATGAAAAACTGTTTTTT.

J is TRBJ2-1 and V is TRBV9; 14 bases match TRBD2. The CDR3 loop spans 19 amino acids. Unmatched junction bases numbered 17, after V lost 3 bases and J lost 9 bases. CDR1 is SGDLS, CDR2 YYNGEE, per germline. CDR3 sequence (DNA): TGTGCCAGCAGCGGGGACAGGGCCGGGACTAGCGGGAGAGGAAGTGAGCAGTTCTTC. Translating it yields CASSGDRAGTSGRGSEQFF. Using reference TRBV9 and TRBJ2-1 for the parts outside the CDR3, the full variable domain is DSGVTQTPKHLITATGQRVTLRCSPRSGDLSVYWYQQSLDQGLQFLIQYYNGEERAKGNILERFSAQQFPDLHSELNLSSLELGDSALYFCASSGDRAGTSGRGSEQFFGPGTRLTVL.

Comment on this clonotype: A single base separates this from a much larger clone, so it may be a read error. The chain links TRBV6-1 to TRBJ1-6; D ambiguous. Germline V CDR1 and CDR2: MNHNS, SASEGT. The CDR3 runs to 15 residues. CDR3 sequence reads: CASSQTEDYNSPRHF. CDR3 bases: TGTGCCAGCAGTCAGACGGAGGACTATAATTCACCCCGCCACTTT.

This chain connects TRBV30 to TRBJ2-7, with D tentatively TRBD2 (6 bases). Between the trimmed V and J ends, which lost 4 bases and 3 bases, there was a span of 19 bases. Germline loops: CDR1 GTSNPN, CDR2 SVGIG (reference sequence). CDR3 length equals 15 residues. The CDR3: CAWMSRDTGSYEQYF. The DNA of the CDR3 is TGTGCCTGGATGAGCCGAGACACCGGGAGCTACGAGCAGTACTTC.

About this clonotype: A much larger clone is a single base away; this may be a read error. The rearrangement joins TRBV7-9 to TRBJ2-5; TRBD1 matches at 7 bases. This CDR3 has 18 residues. Germline CDR1 SEHNR, CDR2 FQNEAQ (reference sequence). Here the CDR3 reads CASSFRPLFTTGQGTQYF. CDR3 bases: TGTGCCAGCAGCTTTCGGCCTCTTTTCACGACAGGGCAAGGGACCCAGTACTTC.

This clonotype was counted ten times or more. This chain joins TRBV3-1 and TRBJ1-2; 8 positions agree with TRBD1. The CDR3 has 16 amino acids. Germline CDR1 reads LGHDT; CDR2 reads YNNKEL (reference sequence). Trimming cost V 2 bases and J 7 bases; bases outside gene matches: 12. CDR3 bases: TGTGCCAGCAGCCAACGGGCCCGACAGGGGAGGACTGGCTACACCTTC. It is translated as CASSQRARQGRTGYTF.

This clonotype has a count of ten or more. The chain uses TRBV3-1 and TRBJ1-1; 7 positions match TRBD1. Germline CDR1 LGHDT, CDR2 YNNKEL (reference sequence). Unmatched junction bases numbered 7, after V lost 0 bases and J lost 6 bases. The CDR3 spans 15 residues. Here the CDR3 DNA reads TGTGCCAGCAGCCAAGATGGAGGGGGCGCCCCTGAAGCTTTCTTT. It translates to CASSQDGGGAPEAFF.

V and J are TRBV3-1 and TRBJ2-1; 8 nucleotides agree with TRBD1. The CDR3 covers 16 residues. V shed 4 bases and J 4 bases; nucleotides not matched to a gene: 9. The germline V gene encodes CDR1 LGHDT and CDR2 YNNKEL (reference sequence). CDR3 protein: CASSPPARGPYNEQFF. The CDR3 nucleotides are TGTGCCAGCAGCCCCCCAGCCAGGGGGCCGTACAATGAGCAGTTCTTC.

This clonotype was observed many times. V and J are TRBV27 and TRBJ2-7; 10 bases are a match to TRBD1. V gave up 9 bases and J gave up 0 bases; unmatched junction bases: 2. This CDR3 has 13 amino acids. Germline CDR1 and CDR2: MNHEY and SMNVEV (reference sequence). The CDR3 bases are TGTGCCAGTGGGACAGGGGACTCCTACGAGCAGTACTTC. Translating gives CASGTGDSYEQYF.

The rearrangement joins TRBV5-1 to TRBJ2-4; 11 bases match TRBD2. This CDR3 region has 17 residues. Germline V gives CDR1 SGHRS, CDR2 YFSETQ. With 0 bases clipped from V and 6 bases from J, the junction kept 8 bases outside the gene matches. The CDR3 nucleotides read TGCGCCAGCAGCTTGGCGCTAGCGGGAGGCGGGGGAAACATTCAGTACTTC. It specifies CASSLALAGGGGNIQYF.

This clonotype was counted many times. The rearrangement uses TRBV28 and TRBJ2-7, with TRBD1 matching over 7 bases. The V segment lost 8 bases and the J segment 4 bases; nucleotides outside the gene matches: 11. Germline loops: CDR1 MDHEN, CDR2 SYDVKM. This CDR3 has 14 residues. CDR3 DNA: TGTGCCAGCGAATCGACAGGGTTAGGGTACGAGCAGTACTTC. It is translated as CASESTGLGYEQYF. The full variable domain, with the rest looked up from reference TRBV28 and TRBJ2-7, is DVKVTQSSRYLVKRTGEKVFLECVQDMDHENMFWYRQDPGLGLRLIYFSYDVKMKEKGDIPEGYSVSREKKERFSLILESASTNQTSMYLCASESTGLGYEQYFGPGTRLTVT.

This clonotype has ten or more counts. The genes are TRBV2 and TRBJ2-3; 13 nucleotides agree with TRBD2. CDR1 is SNHLY and CDR2 is FYNNEI in the germline V gene. V was pared by 5 bases and J by 6 bases, with 5 bases of the junction left unmatched. The CDR3 is 15 residues long. CDR3 sequence (DNA): TGTGCCAGCAGTCCCGGACTAGCGGGAGTGGATACGCAGTATTTT. Translation: CASSPGLAGVDTQYF.